A selection of T cell receptor beta chains follows, all from one sample in a study of OX40 agonist ivuxolimab in advanced cancers. Measured with immunoSEQ multiplex PCR; TCRdb has only the in-frame clones, and not every one. The sample has 25,000 to 35,000 clones, 86% seen once. The sample here was CD4+ or CD8+ T cells sorted from blood, taken in a trial of the OX40 agonist ivuxolimab. These receptors were obtained from an adult with an advanced solid tumor such as melanoma, head and neck, liver or kidney cancer. CDR3s leave out the opening cysteine and the closing phenylalanine or tryptophan.

V gene	J gene	CDR3 protein
TRBV2	TRBJ2-7	ASSLGLAVNEQY
TRBV9	TRBJ2-7	ASSVGSTPGYEQY
TRBV29-1	TRBJ2-2	SVDNTGELF
TRBV11-2	TRBJ2-1	ASSLAGGGLGGDEQF
TRBV4-1	TRBJ2-6	ASSQDTGAGANVLT
TRBV10-3	TRBJ2-7	AISESSSGDYEQY
TRBV11-2	TRBJ2-7	ASSFSPLAVGSYEQY
TRBV5-1	TRBJ2-1	ASSPGAYNEQF
TRBV4-1	TRBJ1-4	ASSQARTSINEKLF
TRBV5-1	TRBJ2-2	ASSLNSGRELPTGELF
TRBV28	TRBJ1-5	ASSSIDRVNQPQH
TRBV7-9	TRBJ1-2	ASSLDGGYT
TRBV4-1	TRBJ2-5	ASSPWTGIETQY
TRBV5-1	TRBJ1-1	ASSSGGGYTEAF
TRBV7-3	TRBJ2-1	ATSLSSYNEQF
TRBV6-4	TRBJ2-1	ATKPASGGSNEQF
TRBV5-1	TRBJ2-7	ASSPDRVSYEQY
TRBV27	TRBJ2-3	ASSWRSGRGSTDTQY
TRBV9	TRBJ2-1	ASSARSGRAYNEQF
TRBV7-9	TRBJ2-5	ASLERETQY
TRBV2	TRBJ2-6	ASSESASGSGANVLT
TRBV28	TRBJ1-4	ASMRRGWEKLF
TRBV5-6	TRBJ2-3	ASSYVTGTDTQY
TRBV28	TRBJ2-3	ASSSSAGGRTDTQY
TRBV19	TRBJ2-5	ASTHTSGSQETQY
TRBV7-9	TRBJ2-2	ASSLALAGELF
TRBV4-2	TRBJ2-7	ASSQNYGGYEQY
TRBV4-1	TRBJ2-7	ASSRDSGSYEQY
TRBV5-6	TRBJ1-2	ASSLDRPGMIGGYT
TRBV7-9	TRBJ2-7	ASSLSGALEQY
TRBV7-9	TRBJ1-4	ASSSRDRGWTNEKLF
TRBV19	TRBJ1-5	ASSIRGRDNQPQH
TRBV6-5	TRBJ1-2	ASNLIPTGDGYT
TRBV11-2	TRBJ2-3	ASSPPPGLAAL
TRBV6-1	TRBJ2-2	ASSAVAGATGELF
TRBV28	TRBJ2-1	ASKQGGYNEQF
TRBV25-1	TRBJ2-5	ASSEWAGSGETQY
TRBV4-1	TRBJ2-7	ASSRDVTYEQY
TRBV2	TRBJ2-1	ARKGTSGNNEQF
TRBV2	TRBJ1-1	ASRVDNTEAF
TRBV7-9	TRBJ1-2	ASSGEIYGYT